This passage covers 22 T cell receptor beta chains from one sample sequenced in a study of CD8 T cells in ankylosing spondylitis. TCRdb analysed the 5' RACE reads with MiXCR anew, one entry per CDR3 protein. Of about 150,000 distinct CDR3 sequences in the sample, roughly 31% were seen once. Sequencing was performed on synovial fluid, either unsorted or a sorted T cell fraction (not recorded which). These receptors were collected from a male donor with ankylosing spondylitis.

CDR3 residues: CASSPHLSQPYNEQFF. DNA for the CDR3: TGTGCCAGCAGTCCCCACCTAAGCCAACCCTACAATGAGCAGTTCTTC. J is TRBJ2-1 and V is TRBV12-3 or TRBV12-4; D call uncertain. The CDR3 contains 16 residues. The V gene lost 5 bases and the J gene lost 2 bases, with 16 bases spanning the gap.

The chain links TRBV12-3 or TRBV12-4 to TRBJ1-1, with D uncertain. With 3 bases removed from V and 3 bases from J, the gap between germline ends came to 11 bases. CDR3 length equals 14 residues. The CDR3 reads CASSFLGLDTEAFF. CDR3 DNA sequence: TGTGCCAGCAGTTTTCTAGGGCTAGACACTGAAGCTTTCTTT.

The V gene is TRBV6-1, the J gene TRBJ2-2; TRBD1 matches 9 bases. V gave up 5 bases and J gave up 8 bases; unmatched junction bases: 6. Germline CDR1 MNHNS, CDR2 SASEGT. The CDR3 has 14 residues. This chain's CDR3 is CASSLTGGRGELFF. The CDR3 region has the DNA TGTGCCAGCAGTCTCACAGGGGGCAGAGGGGAGCTGTTTTTT.

This clonotype was counted a few times. The chain recombines TRBV7-2 with TRBJ2-7; tentatively, D is TRBD2 (6 bases). The V end was cut by 7 bases, the J end by 2 bases, with 15 bases between. The length of the CDR3 is 14 residues. CDR1 and CDR2 from the germline V gene are SGHTA and FQGNSA. In DNA, the CDR3 is TGTGCCAGCACCCTCGGGGGTATCCCCTACGAGCAGTACTTC. Protein: CASTLGGIPYEQYF.

This chain joins TRBV30 and TRBJ1-6; the match to TRBD1 covers 9 bases. The CDR3 length is 17 residues. The V gene end was trimmed by 3 bases and the J gene end by 11 bases; junction bases not matched to a gene: 17. Germline-derived CDR1 and CDR2 are GTSNPN and SVGIG (reference sequence). CDR3 region: CAWRAGDRDRDFAPLHF. The CDR3 coding sequence is TGTGCCTGGAGAGCAGGGGACCGGGACAGGGATTTCGCACCCCTCCACTTT.

The CDR3 sequence: CASSYSRNYNEQFF. CDR3 DNA sequence: TGTGCCAGCAGTTACTCCCGTAACTACAATGAGCAGTTCTTC. The chain recombines TRBV6-5 with TRBJ2-1; D gene ambiguous. Germline CDR1 is MNHEY and CDR2 is SVGAGI. CDR3 length equals 14 residues. The V end lost 0 bases, the J end lost 3 bases, and 6 bases lay between the germline ends.

V and J are TRBV2 and TRBJ2-2, with 10 bases lining up with TRBD2. The CDR3 length is 16 residues. Losses at the gene ends were 8 bases for V and 8 bases for J; bases not matched to a gene: 14. CDR1 SNHLY and CDR2 FYNNEI come from the germline V gene. The CDR3 reads CASSWSSGRIGGELFF. As DNA, the CDR3 is TGTGCCAGCTCCTGGTCTAGCGGGAGAATTGGGGGGGAGCTGTTTTTT.

The chain combines TRBV24-1 with TRBJ2-3; 9 bases fit TRBD2. This CDR3 region has 18 residues. The germline CDR1 and CDR2 sequences are KGHDR and SFDVKD. V lost 1 base, J lost 1 base, and 8 bases stayed unmatched. CDR3 in DNA: TGTGCCACCAGTGATTTCAGGTCGGCTAGCGGGGGCACAGATACGCAGTATTTT. It is translated as CATSDFRSASGGTDTQYF.

The J gene is TRBJ2-2, the V gene TRBV28; 7 bases match TRBD2. The CDR3 spans 14 residues. Germline V gene lookup returns CDR1 MDHEN and CDR2 SYDVKM. Unmatched junction bases numbered 5, after V lost 4 bases and J lost 6 bases. The CDR3 sequence: CASSSGGKAGELFF. The CDR3 region has the DNA TGTGCCAGCAGTTCGGGGGGAAAGGCCGGGGAGCTGTTTTTT.

This clonotype was detected a few times. The rearrangement uses TRBV18 and TRBJ2-1, with TRBD1 identical over 8 bases. The CDR3 contains 15 residues. V shed 8 bases and J 3 bases; nucleotides not matched to a gene: 9. Germline CDR1 KGHSH, CDR2 LQKENI. The CDR3 is CASRKPGQDYNEQFF. The CDR3 DNA follows: TGTGCCAGCCGAAAGCCGGGACAGGACTACAATGAGCAGTTCTTC.

The rearrangement links TRBV5-1 to TRBJ2-3; D perhaps matches TRBD2 (5 bases). Germline loops: CDR1 SGHRS, CDR2 YFSETQ. Deletions cut 2 bases from V and 3 bases from J, with 10 bases between. The CDR3 extends over 14 amino acids. The chain's CDR3 is CASSFGGITDTQYF. The CDR3, as DNA: TGCGCCAGCAGCTTCGGAGGTATTACAGATACGCAGTATTTT.

This clonotype came up a few times. The chain is built from TRBV5-1 and TRBJ1-1; the D gene is possibly TRBD1 (5 bases). Trimming took 4 bases from V and 5 from J, leaving 15 bases between them. The germline gives CDR1 SGHRS, CDR2 YFSETQ. The CDR3 is 14 residues long. The CDR3 bases are TGCGCCAGCAGCCCTTGGGGAGGGGCGACTGAAGCTTTCTTT. This sequence encodes CASSPWGGATEAFF.

V and J are TRBV20-1 and TRBJ2-1; 8 nucleotides line up with TRBD2. Germline V CDR1 and CDR2: DFQATT, SNEGSKA (reference sequence). V shed 1 base and J 4 bases; nucleotides not matched to a gene: 6. The CDR3 spans 15 residues. CDR3 residues: CSARGASGSYNEQFF. CDR3 nucleotides: TGCAGTGCTAGAGGGGCCAGCGGGAGTTACAATGAGCAGTTCTTC.

This clonotype was found a few times. The rearrangement links TRBV28 to TRBJ2-7; 7 nucleotides line up with TRBD2. CDR3 length: 14 residues. The trim removed 1 base at V and 6 bases at J, leaving 6 bases unmatched. Germline loops: CDR1 MDHEN, CDR2 SYDVKM. CDR3 region: CASSLSGLNPEQYF. The CDR3 DNA is TGTGCCAGCAGTTTATCGGGACTAAACCCCGAGCAGTACTTC.

The V call is TRBV6-4, the J call TRBJ2-2; D not resolved. Between the trimmed V and J ends, which lost 3 bases and 5 bases, there was a span of 7 bases. Germline assignment: CDR1 MRHNA and CDR2 SNTAGT. The CDR3 runs to 13 residues. CDR3 amino acids: CASSDYTTGELFF. The CDR3 coding sequence is TGTGCCAGCAGTGATTATACGACCGGGGAGCTGTTTTTT.

This chain joins TRBV7-2 and TRBJ1-4, with D unresolved. Trimming pared 7 bases from V and 7 bases from J, leaving 13 bases between. Per the germline V gene, CDR1 is SGHTA and CDR2 is FQGNSA. The CDR3 contains 13 residues. CDR3 nucleotides: TGTGCCAGCATGGATACCAATGCTGAAAAACTGTTTTTT. Its protein product is CASMDTNAEKLFF.

The CDR3 protein is CASSWDNSYEQYF. As DNA, the CDR3 is TGTGCCAGCAGCTGGGACAACTCCTACGAGCAGTACTTC. The V and J genes are TRBV7-9 and TRBJ2-7, with a weak D call TRBD1 (6 bases). Germline CDR1 reads SEHNR; CDR2 reads FQNEAQ (reference sequence). Trimming removed 4 bases at V and 0 bases at J, with 7 bases between. This CDR3 contains 13 residues.

This clonotype was seen a few times. The chain employs TRBV5-6 and TRBJ2-7; TRBD2 matches 8 bases. Germline V CDR1 and CDR2: SGHDT, YYEEEE. V trimming: 1 base; J trimming: 0 bases; junction bases outside the gene matches: 12. The CDR3 has 18 residues. The CDR3 DNA follows: TGTGCCAGCAGCTTGTACGGGAGGGCCTTTTTGAGCTCCTACGAGCAGTACTTC. Residues: CASSLYGRAFLSSYEQYF.

V and J are TRBV28 and TRBJ2-1, with D maybe TRBD2 (7 bases). This CDR3 spans 15 amino acids. Trimming left V 7 bases short and J 0 bases short, with 13 bases between. Germline CDR1 is MDHEN and CDR2 is SYDVKM. The CDR3: CASKGGESSYNEQFF. The CDR3 region has the DNA TGTGCCAGCAAGGGGGGGGAGAGCTCCTACAATGAGCAGTTCTTC.

This clonotype was recorded at least ten times. The CDR3 region is CASSLTGTTYNEQFF. Here the CDR3 DNA reads TGCGCCAGCAGCCTTACCGGGACTACATACAATGAGCAGTTCTTC. The chain recombines TRBV5-1 with TRBJ2-1, with 7 positions matching TRBD2. Losses at the gene ends were 4 bases for V and 4 bases for J; bases not matched to a gene: 8. Germline CDR1 reads SGHRS; CDR2 reads YFSETQ. The CDR3 totals 15 residues.

V gene TRBV28 combines with J gene TRBJ1-5; tentative D call: TRBD1 (5 bases). CDR1 is MDHEN, CDR2 SYDVKM, per germline. The CDR3 contains 14 residues. Trimming cost V 3 bases and J 3 bases, with 9 bases left between them. Written as DNA, the CDR3 is TGTGCCAGCAGTTTCGCAGGGCCCAATCAGCCCCAGCATTTT. Translated, it gives CASSFAGPNQPQHF.

Ten or more counts support this clonotype. The chain is built from TRBV15 and TRBJ2-2; TRBD1 matches 7 bases. The CDR3 contains 20 residues. Per germline, CDR1 LNHNV and CDR2 YYDKDF (reference sequence). The V and J ends lost 2 bases and 3 bases, in that order; junction bases with no gene match: 18. The CDR3, as DNA: TGTGCCACCAGCAGAAGTTTCCCGGGACAGATCAACCTCGACACCGGGGAGCTGTTTTTT. As protein: CATSRSFPGQINLDTGELFF.